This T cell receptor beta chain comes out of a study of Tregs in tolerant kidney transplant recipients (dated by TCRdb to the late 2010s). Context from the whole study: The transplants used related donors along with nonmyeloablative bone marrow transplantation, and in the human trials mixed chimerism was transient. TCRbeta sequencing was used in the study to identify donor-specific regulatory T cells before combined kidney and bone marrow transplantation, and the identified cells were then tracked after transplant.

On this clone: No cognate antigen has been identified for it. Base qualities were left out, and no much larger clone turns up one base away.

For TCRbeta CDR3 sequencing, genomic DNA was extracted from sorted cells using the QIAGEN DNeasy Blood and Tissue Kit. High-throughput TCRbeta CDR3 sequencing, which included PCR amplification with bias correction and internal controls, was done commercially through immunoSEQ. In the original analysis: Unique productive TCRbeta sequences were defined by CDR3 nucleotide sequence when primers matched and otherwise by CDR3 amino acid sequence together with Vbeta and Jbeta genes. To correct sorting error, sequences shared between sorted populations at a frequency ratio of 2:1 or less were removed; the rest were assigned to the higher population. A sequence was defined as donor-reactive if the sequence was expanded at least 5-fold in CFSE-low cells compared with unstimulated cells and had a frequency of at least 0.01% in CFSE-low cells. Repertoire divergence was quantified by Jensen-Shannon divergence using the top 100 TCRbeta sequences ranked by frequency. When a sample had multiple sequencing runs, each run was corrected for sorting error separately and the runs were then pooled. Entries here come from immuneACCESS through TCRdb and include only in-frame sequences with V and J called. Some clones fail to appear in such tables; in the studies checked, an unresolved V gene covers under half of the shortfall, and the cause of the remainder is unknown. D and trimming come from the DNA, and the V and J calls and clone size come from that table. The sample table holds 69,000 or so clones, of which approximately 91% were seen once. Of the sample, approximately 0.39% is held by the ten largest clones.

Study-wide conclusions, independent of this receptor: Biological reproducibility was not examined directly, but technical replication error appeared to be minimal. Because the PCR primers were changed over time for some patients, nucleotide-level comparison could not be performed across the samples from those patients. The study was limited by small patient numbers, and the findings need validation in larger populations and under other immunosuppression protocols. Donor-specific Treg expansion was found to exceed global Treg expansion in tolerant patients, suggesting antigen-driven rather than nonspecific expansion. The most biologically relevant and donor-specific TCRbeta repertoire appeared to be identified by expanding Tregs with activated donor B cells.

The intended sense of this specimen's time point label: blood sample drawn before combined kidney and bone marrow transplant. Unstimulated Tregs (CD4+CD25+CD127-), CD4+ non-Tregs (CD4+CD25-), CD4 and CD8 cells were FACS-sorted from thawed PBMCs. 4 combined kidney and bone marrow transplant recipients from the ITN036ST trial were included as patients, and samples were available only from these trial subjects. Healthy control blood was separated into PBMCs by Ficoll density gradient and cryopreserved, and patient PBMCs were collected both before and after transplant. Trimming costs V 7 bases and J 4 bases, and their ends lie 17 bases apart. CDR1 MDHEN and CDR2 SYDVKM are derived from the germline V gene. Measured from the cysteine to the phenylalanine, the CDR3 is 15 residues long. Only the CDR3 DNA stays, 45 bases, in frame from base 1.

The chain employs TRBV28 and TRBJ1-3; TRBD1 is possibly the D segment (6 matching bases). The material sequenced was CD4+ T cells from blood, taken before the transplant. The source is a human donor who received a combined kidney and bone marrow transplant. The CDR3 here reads CASTPGGAEGNTIYF. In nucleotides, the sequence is TGTGCCAGCACCCCTGGGGGCGCGGAGGGAAACACCATATATTTT.